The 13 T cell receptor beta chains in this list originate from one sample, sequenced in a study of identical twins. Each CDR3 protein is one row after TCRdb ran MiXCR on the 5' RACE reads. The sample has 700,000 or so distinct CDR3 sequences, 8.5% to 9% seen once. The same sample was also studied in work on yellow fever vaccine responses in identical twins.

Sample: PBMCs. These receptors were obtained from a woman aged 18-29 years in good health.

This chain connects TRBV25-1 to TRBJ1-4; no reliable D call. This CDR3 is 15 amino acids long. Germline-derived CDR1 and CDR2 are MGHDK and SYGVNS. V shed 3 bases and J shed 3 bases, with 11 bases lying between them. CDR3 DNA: TGTGCCAGCAGTGAGCGGGGTAATCCTAATGAAAAACTGTTTTTT. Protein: CASSERGNPNEKLFF. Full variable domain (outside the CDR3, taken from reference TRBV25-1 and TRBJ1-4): EADIYQTPRYLVIGTGKKITLECSQTMGHDKMYWYQQDPGMELHLIHYSYGVNSTEKGDLSSESTVSRIRTEHFPLTLESARPSHTSQYLCASSERGNPNEKLFFGSGTQLSVL.

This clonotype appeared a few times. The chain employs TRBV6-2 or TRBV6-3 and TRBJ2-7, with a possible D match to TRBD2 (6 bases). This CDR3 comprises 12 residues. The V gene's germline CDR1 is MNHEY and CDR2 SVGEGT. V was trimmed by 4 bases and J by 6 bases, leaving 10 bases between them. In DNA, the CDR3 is TGTGCCAGCAGTTCCCGGAGGGGCGAGCAGTACTTC. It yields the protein CASSSRRGEQYF.

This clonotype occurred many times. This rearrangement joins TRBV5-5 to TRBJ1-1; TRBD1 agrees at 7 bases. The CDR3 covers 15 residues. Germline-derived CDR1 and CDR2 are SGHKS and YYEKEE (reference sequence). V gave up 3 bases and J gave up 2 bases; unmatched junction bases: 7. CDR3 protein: CASSSQQGLNTEAFF. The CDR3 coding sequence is TGTGCCAGCAGCTCTCAACAGGGGTTAAACACTGAAGCTTTCTTT. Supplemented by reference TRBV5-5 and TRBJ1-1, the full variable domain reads DAGVTQSPTHLIKTRGQQVTLRCSPISGHKSVSWYQQVLGQGPQFIFQYYEKEERGRGNFPDRFSARQFPNYSSELNVNALLLGDSALYLCASSSQQGLNTEAFFGQGTRLTVV.

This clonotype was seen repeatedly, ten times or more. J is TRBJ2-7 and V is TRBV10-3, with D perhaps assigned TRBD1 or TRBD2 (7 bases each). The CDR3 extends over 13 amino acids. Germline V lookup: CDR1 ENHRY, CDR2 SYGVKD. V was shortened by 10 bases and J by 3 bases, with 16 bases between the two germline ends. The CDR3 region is CATGGRGYYEQYF. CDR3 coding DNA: TGTGCCACGGGGGGCAGGGGGTACTACGAGCAGTACTTC.

This CDR3 reads CATSRNPGSGLNYGYTF. CDR3 sequence (DNA): TGTGCCACCAGCAGAAACCCGGGCAGCGGACTTAACTATGGCTACACCTTC. The rearrangement links TRBV15 to TRBJ1-2; D is unresolved. Germline CDR1 reads LNHNV; CDR2 reads YYDKDF (reference sequence). The V gene lost 2 bases and the J gene lost 1 base, with 17 bases spanning the gap. The CDR3 has 17 amino acids. The variable domain in full, with the rest retrieved from reference TRBV15 and TRBJ1-2, is DAMVIQNPRYQVTQFGKPVTLSCSQTLNHNVMYWYQQKSSQAPKLLFHYYDKDFNNEADTPDNFQSRRPNTSFCFLDIRSPGLGDTAMYLCATSRNPGSGLNYGYTFGSGTRLTVV.

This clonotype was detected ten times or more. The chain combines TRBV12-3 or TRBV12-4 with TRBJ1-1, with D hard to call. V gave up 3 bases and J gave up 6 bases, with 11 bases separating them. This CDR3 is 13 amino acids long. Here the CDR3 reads CASSFPADAEAFF. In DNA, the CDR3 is TGTGCCAGCAGTTTCCCGGCGGACGCTGAAGCTTTCTTT.

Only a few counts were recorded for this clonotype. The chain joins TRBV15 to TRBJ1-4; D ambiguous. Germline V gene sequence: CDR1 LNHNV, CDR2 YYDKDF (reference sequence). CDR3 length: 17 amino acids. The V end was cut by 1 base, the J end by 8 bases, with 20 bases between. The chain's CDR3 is CATSRARTVASGEKLFF. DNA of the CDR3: TGTGCCACCAGCAGAGCCCGTACGGTGGCTAGCGGAGAAAAACTGTTTTTT.

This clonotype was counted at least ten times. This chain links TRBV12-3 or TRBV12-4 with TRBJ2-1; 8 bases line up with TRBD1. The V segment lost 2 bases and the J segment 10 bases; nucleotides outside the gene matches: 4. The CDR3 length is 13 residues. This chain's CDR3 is CASSLLQGGEQFF. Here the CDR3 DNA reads TGTGCCAGCAGTTTACTACAGGGGGGAGAGCAGTTCTTC.

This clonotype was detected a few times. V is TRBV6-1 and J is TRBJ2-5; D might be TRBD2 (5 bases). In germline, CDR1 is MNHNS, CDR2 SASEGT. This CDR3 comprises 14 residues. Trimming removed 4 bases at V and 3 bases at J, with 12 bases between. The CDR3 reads CASSGTALKETQYF. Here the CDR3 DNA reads TGTGCCAGCAGTGGGACTGCATTGAAAGAGACCCAGTACTTC.

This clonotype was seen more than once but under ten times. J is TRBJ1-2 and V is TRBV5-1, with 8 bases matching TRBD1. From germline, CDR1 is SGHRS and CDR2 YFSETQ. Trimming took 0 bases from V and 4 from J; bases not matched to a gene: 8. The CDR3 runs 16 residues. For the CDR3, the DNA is TGCGCCAGCAGCTTGGCTCGGAGACAGGGGTTCTATGGCTACACCTTC. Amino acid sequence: CASSLARRQGFYGYTF.

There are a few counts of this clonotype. CDR3 sequence reads: CASSQYPGGPLILFF. In DNA form, the CDR3 reads TGTGCCAGCAGCCAATACCCGGGGGGGCCTTTGATTTTGTTCTTC. The chain combines TRBV14 with TRBJ2-1; TRBD2 aligns across 8 bases. CDR1 and CDR2 (germline): SGHDN, FVKESK. The length of the CDR3 is 15 residues. Unmatched junction bases numbered 15, after V lost 2 bases and J lost 15 bases.

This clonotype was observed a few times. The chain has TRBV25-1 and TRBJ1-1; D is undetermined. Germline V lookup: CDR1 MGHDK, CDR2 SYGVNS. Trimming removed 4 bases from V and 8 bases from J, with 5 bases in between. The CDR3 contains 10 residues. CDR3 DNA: TGTGCCAGCAGTGCGGGAGAAGCTTTCTTT. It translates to CASSAGEAFF.

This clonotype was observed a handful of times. CDR3 DNA sequence: TGCAGTGCCCCTTTGGAGATGAACACTGAAGCTTTCTTT. Its translation is CSAPLEMNTEAFF. This chain uses TRBV20-1 with TRBJ1-1; no clear D. Germline V lookup: CDR1 DFQATT, CDR2 SNEGSKA (reference sequence). The CDR3 consists of 13 residues. Trimming left V 6 bases short and J 0 bases short, with 11 bases between.